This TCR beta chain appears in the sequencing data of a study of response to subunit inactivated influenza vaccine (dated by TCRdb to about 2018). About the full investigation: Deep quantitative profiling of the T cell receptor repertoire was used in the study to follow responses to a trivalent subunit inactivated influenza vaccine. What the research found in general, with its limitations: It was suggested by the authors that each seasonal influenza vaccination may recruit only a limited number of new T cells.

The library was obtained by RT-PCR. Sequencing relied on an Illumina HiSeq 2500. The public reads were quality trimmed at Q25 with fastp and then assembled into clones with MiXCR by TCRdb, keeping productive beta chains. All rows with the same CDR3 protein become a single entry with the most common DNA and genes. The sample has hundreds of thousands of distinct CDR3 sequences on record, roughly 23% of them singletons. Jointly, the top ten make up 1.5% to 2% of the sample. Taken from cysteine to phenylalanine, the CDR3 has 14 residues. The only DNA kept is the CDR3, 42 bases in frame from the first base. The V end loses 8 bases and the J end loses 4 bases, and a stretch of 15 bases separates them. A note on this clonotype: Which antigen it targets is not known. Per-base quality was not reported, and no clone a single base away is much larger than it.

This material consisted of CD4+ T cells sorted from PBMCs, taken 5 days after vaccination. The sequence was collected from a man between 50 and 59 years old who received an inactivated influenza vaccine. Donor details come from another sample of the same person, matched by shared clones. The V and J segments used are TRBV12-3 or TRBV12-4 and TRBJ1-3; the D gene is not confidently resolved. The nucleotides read TGTGCCAGCGTCCCTTCGGTAGCGGGAAACACCATATATTTT. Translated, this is CASVPSVAGNTIYF.